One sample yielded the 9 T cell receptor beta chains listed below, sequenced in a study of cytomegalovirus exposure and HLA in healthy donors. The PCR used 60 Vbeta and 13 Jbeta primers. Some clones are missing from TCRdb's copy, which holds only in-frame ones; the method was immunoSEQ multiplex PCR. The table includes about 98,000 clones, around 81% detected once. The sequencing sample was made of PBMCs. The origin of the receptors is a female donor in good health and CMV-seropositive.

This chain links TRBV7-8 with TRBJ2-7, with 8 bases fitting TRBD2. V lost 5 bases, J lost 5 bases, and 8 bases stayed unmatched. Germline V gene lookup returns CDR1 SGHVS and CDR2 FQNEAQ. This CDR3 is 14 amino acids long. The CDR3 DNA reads TGTGCCAGCAGCCAACTCGGACTAGCAGACGAGCAGTACTTC. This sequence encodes CASSQLGLADEQYF.

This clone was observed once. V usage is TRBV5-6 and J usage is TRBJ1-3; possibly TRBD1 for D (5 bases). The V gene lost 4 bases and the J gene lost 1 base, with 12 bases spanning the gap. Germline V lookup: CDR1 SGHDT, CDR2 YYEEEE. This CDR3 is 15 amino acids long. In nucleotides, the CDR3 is TGTGCCAGCAGCCAGGACACAGATTCTGGAAACACCATATATTTT. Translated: CASSQDTDSGNTIYF. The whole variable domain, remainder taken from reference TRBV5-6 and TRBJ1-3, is DAGVTQSPTHLIKTRGQQVTLRCSPKSGHDTVSWYQQALGQGPQFIFQYYEEEERQRGNFPDRFSGHQFPNYSSELNVNALLLGDSALYLCASSQDTDSGNTIYFGEGSWLTVV.

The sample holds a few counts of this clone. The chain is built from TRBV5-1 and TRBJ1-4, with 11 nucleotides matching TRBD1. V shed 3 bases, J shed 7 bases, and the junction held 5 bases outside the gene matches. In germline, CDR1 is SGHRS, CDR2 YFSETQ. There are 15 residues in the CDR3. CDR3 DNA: TGCGCCAGCAGCTCGGGAGGGACAGGGGGTGAAAAACTGTTTTTT. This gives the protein CASSSGGTGGEKLFF.

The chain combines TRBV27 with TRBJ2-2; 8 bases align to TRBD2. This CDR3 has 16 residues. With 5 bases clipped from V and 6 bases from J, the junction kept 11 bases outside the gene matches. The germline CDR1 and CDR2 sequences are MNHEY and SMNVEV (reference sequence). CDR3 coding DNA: TGTGCCAGCAGTCCTCCACGGGGGGGCCGTCCCGGGGAGCTGTTTTTT. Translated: CASSPPRGGRPGELFF.

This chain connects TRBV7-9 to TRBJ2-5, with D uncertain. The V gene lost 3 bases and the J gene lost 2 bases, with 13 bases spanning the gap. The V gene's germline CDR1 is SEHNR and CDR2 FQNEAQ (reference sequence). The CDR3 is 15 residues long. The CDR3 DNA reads TGTGCCAGCAGCTTTATGTCAGATCAACAAGAGACCCAGTACTTC. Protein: CASSFMSDQQETQYF.

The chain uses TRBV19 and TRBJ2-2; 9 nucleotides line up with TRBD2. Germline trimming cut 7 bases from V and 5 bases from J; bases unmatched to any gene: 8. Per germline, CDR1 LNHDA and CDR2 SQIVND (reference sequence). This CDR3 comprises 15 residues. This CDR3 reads CASNLLAGRTGELFF. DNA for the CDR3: TGTGCCAGTAACTTGCTAGCGGGACGAACCGGGGAGCTGTTTTTT.

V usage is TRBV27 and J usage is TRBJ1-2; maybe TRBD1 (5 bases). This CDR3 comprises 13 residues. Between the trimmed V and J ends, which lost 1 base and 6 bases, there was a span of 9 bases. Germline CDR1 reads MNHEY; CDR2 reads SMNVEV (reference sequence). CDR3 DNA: TGTGCCAGCAGTTTATTCGGGGGTCATGGCTACACCTTC. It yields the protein CASSLFGGHGYTF.

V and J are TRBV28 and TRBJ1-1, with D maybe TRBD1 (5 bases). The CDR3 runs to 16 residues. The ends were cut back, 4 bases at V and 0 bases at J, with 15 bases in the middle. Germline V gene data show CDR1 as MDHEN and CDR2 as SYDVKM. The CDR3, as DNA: TGTGCCAGCAGTTCCCCATCCGACAGCATGAACACTGAAGCTTTCTTT. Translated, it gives CASSSPSDSMNTEAFF. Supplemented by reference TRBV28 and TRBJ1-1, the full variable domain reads DVKVTQSSRYLVKRTGEKVFLECVQDMDHENMFWYRQDPGLGLRLIYFSYDVKMKEKGDIPEGYSVSREKKERFSLILESASTNQTSMYLCASSSPSDSMNTEAFFGQGTRLTVV.

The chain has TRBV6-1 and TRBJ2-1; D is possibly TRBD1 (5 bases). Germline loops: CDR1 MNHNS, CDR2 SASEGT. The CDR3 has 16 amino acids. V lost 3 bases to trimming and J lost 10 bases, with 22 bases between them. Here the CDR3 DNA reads TGTGCCAGCAGTGACAGGCTTGGCAGGGCAAATGTGGAGCAGTTCTTC. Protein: CASSDRLGRANVEQFF.